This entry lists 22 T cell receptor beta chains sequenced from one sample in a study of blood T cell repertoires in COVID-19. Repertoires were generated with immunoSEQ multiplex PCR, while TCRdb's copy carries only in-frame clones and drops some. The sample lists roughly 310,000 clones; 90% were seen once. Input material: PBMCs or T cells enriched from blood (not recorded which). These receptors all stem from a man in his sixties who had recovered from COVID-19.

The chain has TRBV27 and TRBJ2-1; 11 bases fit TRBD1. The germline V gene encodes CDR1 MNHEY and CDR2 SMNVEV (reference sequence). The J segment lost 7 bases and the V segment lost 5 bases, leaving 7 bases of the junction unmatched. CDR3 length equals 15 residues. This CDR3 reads CASSQGTGGVNEQFF. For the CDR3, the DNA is TGTGCCAGCAGTCAAGGGACAGGGGGAGTAAATGAGCAGTTCTTC.

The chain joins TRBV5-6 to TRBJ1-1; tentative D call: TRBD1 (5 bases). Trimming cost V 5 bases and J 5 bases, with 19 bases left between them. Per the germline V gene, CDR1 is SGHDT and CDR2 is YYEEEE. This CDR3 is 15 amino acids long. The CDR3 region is CASRTGATLRTEAFF. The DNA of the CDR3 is TGTGCCAGCAGAACAGGCGCTACCCTGAGGACTGAAGCTTTCTTT.

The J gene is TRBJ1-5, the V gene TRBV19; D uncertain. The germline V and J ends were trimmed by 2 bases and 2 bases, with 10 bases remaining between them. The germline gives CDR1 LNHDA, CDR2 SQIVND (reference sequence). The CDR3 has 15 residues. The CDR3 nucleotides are TGTGCCAGTAGTATAAAAGAGGGTCGCAATCAGCCCCAGCATTTT. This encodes CASSIKEGRNQPQHF. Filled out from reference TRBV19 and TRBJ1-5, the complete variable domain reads DGGITQSPKYLFRKEGQNVTLSCEQNLNHDAMYWYRQDPGQGLRLIYYSQIVNDFQKGDIAEGYSVSREKKESFPLTVTSAQKNPTAFYLCASSIKEGRNQPQHFGDGTRLSIL.

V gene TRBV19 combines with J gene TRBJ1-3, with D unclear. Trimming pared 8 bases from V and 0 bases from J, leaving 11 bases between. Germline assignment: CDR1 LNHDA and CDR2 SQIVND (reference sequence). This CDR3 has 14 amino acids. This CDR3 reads CASVKDFSGNTIYF. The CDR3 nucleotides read TGTGCCAGTGTCAAAGACTTCTCTGGAAACACCATATATTTT. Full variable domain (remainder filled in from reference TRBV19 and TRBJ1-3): DGGITQSPKYLFRKEGQNVTLSCEQNLNHDAMYWYRQDPGQGLRLIYYSQIVNDFQKGDIAEGYSVSREKKESFPLTVTSAQKNPTAFYLCASVKDFSGNTIYFGEGSWLTVV.

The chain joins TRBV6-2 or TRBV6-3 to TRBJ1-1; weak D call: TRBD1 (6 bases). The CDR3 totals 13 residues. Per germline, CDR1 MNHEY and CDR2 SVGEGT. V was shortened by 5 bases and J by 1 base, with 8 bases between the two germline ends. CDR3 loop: CASSRTENTEAFF. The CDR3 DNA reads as TGTGCCAGCAGTAGGACAGAGAACACTGAAGCTTTCTTT.

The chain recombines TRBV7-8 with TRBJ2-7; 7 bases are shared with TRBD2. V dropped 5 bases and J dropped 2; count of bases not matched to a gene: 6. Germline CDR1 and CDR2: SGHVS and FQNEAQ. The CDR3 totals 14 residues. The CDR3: CASSVSSGTYEQYF. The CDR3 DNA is TGTGCCAGCAGCGTCTCTAGCGGAACCTACGAGCAGTACTTC.

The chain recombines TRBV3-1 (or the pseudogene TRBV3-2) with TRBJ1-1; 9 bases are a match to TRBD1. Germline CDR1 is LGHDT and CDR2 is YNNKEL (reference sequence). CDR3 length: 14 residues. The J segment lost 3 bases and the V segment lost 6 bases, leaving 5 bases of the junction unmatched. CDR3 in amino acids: CASSTGGIHTEAFF. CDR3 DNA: TGTGCCAGCAGTACAGGGGGCATCCACACTGAAGCTTTCTTT.

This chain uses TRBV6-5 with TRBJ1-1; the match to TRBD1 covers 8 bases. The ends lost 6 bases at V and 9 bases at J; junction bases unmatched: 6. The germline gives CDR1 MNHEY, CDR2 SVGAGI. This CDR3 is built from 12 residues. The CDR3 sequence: CASRGQAYQAFF. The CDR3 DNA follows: TGTGCCAGCAGGGGACAGGCTTATCAAGCTTTCTTT.

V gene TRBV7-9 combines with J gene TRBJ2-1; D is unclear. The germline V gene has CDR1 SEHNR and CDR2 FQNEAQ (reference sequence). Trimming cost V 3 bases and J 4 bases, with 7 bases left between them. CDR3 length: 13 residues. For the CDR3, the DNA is TGTGCCAGCAGCTTGGAACAGTACAATGAGCAGTTCTTC. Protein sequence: CASSLEQYNEQFF.

CDR3 sequence reads: CASSTRDLPYNEQFF. The DNA for the CDR3 is TGTGCCAGCAGCACCCGGGACTTACCCTACAATGAGCAGTTCTTC. The chain uses TRBV13 and TRBJ2-1, with a possible D match to TRBD2 (6 bases). The V end was cut by 5 bases, the J end by 2 bases, with 13 bases between. Germline V gene lookup returns CDR1 PRHDT and CDR2 FYEKMQ (reference sequence). The CDR3 consists of 15 residues.

CDR3 in DNA: TGTGCCAGCCTCTACGGGGGGGGCTACGAGCAGTACTTC. It specifies CASLYGGGYEQYF. The J gene is TRBJ2-7, the V gene TRBV6-6; 8 positions agree with TRBD2. The CDR3 is made up of 13 amino acids. V trimming: 8 bases; J trimming: 3 bases; junction bases outside the gene matches: 6. In germline, CDR1 is MNHNY, CDR2 SVGAGI (reference sequence).

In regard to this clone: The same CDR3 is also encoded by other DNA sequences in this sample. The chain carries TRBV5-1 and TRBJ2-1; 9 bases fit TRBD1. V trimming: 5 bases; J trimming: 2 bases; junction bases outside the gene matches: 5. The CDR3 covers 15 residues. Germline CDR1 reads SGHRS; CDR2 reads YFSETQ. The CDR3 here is CASSLGQGPYNEQFF. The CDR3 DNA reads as TGCGCCAGCAGTCTGGGACAGGGACCCTACAATGAGCAGTTCTTC.

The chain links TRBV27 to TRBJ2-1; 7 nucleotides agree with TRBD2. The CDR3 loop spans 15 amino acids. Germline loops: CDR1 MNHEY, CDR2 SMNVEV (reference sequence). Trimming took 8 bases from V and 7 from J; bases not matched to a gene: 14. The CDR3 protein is CASRPLGEGRNEQFF. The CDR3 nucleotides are TGTGCCAGCCGACCCTTGGGGGAGGGGCGGAATGAGCAGTTCTTC.

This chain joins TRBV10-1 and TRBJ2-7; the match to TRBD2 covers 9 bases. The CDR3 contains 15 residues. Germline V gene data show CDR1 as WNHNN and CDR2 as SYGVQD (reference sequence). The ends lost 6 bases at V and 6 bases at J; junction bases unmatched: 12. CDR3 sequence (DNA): TGCGCCAGCAGCGAAAGTAGCGGGAGTTTTGGCGAGCAGTACTTC. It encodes CASSESSGSFGEQYF.

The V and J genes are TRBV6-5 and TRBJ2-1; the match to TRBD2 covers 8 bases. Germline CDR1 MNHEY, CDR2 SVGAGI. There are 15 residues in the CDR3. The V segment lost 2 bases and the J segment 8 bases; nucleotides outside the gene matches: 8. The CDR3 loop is CASSYGTRSGYEQFF. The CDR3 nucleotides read TGTGCCAGCAGTTACGGGACTAGAAGTGGTTATGAGCAGTTCTTC.

CDR3 bases: TGTGCCAGCAGTCCGTTGGCAATGAACACTGAAGCTTTCTTT. Its translation is CASSPLAMNTEAFF. The rearrangement joins TRBV27 to TRBJ1-1; D is unresolved. CDR3 length equals 14 residues. Germline V gene lookup returns CDR1 MNHEY and CDR2 SMNVEV (reference sequence). V was clipped by 5 bases and J by 0 bases, with 10 bases between them.

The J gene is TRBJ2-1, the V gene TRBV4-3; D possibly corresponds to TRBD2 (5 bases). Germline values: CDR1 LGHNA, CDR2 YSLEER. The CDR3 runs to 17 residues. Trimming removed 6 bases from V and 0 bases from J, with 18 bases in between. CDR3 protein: CASSQSALGSSYNEQFF. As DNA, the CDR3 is TGCGCCAGCAGTCAAAGCGCCTTGGGGAGCTCCTACAATGAGCAGTTCTTC.

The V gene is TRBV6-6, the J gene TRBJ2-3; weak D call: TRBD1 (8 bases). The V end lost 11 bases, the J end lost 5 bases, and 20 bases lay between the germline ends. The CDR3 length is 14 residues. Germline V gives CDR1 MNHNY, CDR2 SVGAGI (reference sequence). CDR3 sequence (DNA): TGTGCCGGAGCGGGGCAGGGGGCTGGAGATACGCAGTATTTT. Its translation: CAGAGQGAGDTQYF.

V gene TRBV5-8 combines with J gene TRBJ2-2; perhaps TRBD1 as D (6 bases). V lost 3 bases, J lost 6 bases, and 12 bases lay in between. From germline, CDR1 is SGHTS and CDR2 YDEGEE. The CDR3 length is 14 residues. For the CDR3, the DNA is TGTGCCAGCAGCTCATGGGCAGGGGCCGGGGAGCTGTTTTTT. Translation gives CASSSWAGAGELFF. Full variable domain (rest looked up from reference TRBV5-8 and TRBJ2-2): EAGVTQSPTHLIKTRGQQATLRCSPISGHTSVYWYQQALGLGLQFLLWYDEGEERNRGNFPPRFSGRQFPNYSSELNVNALELEDSALYLCASSSWAGAGELFFGEGSRLTVL.

As DNA, the CDR3 is TGCAGCGGGGGGAGAGGGAACACTGAAGCTTTCTTT. Translation gives CSGGRGNTEAFF. The chain joins TRBV29-1 to TRBJ1-1; D is possibly TRBD1 (5 bases). CDR3 length equals 12 residues. Germline values: CDR1 SQVTM, CDR2 ANQGSEA. Trimming pared 7 bases from V and 1 base from J, leaving 10 bases between.

The CDR3 reads CASSQDPEANNYTF. The DNA for the CDR3 is TGCGCCAGCAGTCAAGATCCGGAGGCCAATAACTACACCTTC. The rearrangement joins TRBV23-1 to TRBJ1-2, with D unclear. TRBV23-1 belongs to the ORF category, with a function that is uncertain. The CDR3 loop spans 14 amino acids. V dropped 2 bases and J dropped 10 bases, with 17 bases sitting between them.

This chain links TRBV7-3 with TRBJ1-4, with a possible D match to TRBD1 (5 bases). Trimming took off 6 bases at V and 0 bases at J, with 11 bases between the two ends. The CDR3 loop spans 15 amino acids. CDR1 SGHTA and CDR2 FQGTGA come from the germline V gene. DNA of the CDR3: TGTGCCAGCAGTCTCGACAGAGCAACTAATGAAAAACTGTTTTTT. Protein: CASSLDRATNEKLFF.